This T cell receptor beta chain was recovered during a study of blood T cells in healthy people across ages. Study results and caveats: In older individuals, TCR beta diversity per million T cells was lower, falling roughly linearly with age.

With a J-beta primer mix and a sample-barcoded 5' primer, a second PCR ran about 7 to 12 cycles. TCRdb used MiXCR to reprocess the 5' RACE reads, holding one entry per CDR3 protein. Altogether roughly 680,000 distinct CDR3 sequences are present, under 25% being singletons, with the ten largest covering approximately 3.6%. The table lists this clonotype with a few counts. Its antigen is currently unknown. The sequenced sample consisted of blood. This TCR was sampled from a man between 65 and 85 years old in good health.

In DNA form, the CDR3 reads TGTGCCAGTCACGACCGGGCTGGGGCCAACGTCCTGACTTTC. Its translation: CASHDRAGANVLTF. This chain links TRBV28 with TRBJ2-6; D gene uncertain. The germline CDR1 and CDR2 sequences are MDHEN and SYDVKM. Trimming stripped 9 bases from V and 2 bases from J, with 11 bases between. The CDR3 spans 14 residues. The entire variable domain, with the rest obtained from reference TRBV28 and TRBJ2-6, is as follows: DVKVTQSSRYLVKRTGEKVFLECVQDMDHENMFWYRQDPGLGLRLIYFSYDVKMKEKGDIPEGYSVSREKKERFSLILESASTNQTSMYLCASHDRAGANVLTFGAGSRLTVL.